One TCR beta chain is described in this entry. Its antigen remains undetermined. Base qualities are not recorded, but no much larger clone differs from it by a single base. The donors were healthy, HIV-negative adults who had no recently reported acute infections or vaccinations. Every donor was a Caucasian adult living in Nashville, Tennessee, USA. For unsorted samples, tens of millions of PBMCs were counted, and genomic DNA was extracted using the QIAamp DNA Blood Mini kit. Blood was obtained by leukapheresis, after which PBMCs were separated by Ficoll-Histopaque density gradient centrifugation and cryopreserved in liquid nitrogen vapor phase. After removal of 1 base from V and 4 bases from J, the junction retains 5 bases not matched to a gene. CDR1 and CDR2, per the germline V gene, are SNHLY and FYNNEI. The cysteine opens and the phenylalanine closes a CDR3 of 16 amino acids. CDR3 DNA only is kept here, 48 bases in frame from base 1.

The data derive from a study of shared clonotypes between healthy human individuals (dated by TCRdb to 2020 to 2021). Study-level background: A couple of women and a few men aged 18 to 49 years were included in the cohort. To estimate repertoire size and how much clonotypes are shared between individuals, the study performed deep sequencing of blood TCR repertoires from roughly five healthy adults. To increase sequencing depth and limit assay-specific biases, different laboratories used diverse techniques to prepare libraries and sequence TCR repertoires. Per donor, leukapheresis produced somewhere between about 0.94 and 10 billion PBMCs. The research as a whole found: Sampling was limited to blood, and TCR repertoires in tissue likely differ from TCR repertoires in blood. Because the study included a small number of donors, the genetic and exposure-history diversity represented was limited. Pairwise subsampling led to the expectation that sequencing depth would affect the degree of clonotype sharing among donors.

Using the deep immunoSEQ assay, multiplex PCR amplified TCR CDR3 regions from genomic DNA. For each cell subset, the extracted genomic DNA was distributed evenly across all wells of several immunoSEQ 96-well plates, and each plate served as one replicate. For unsorted PBMC, approximately 290 ng of genomic DNA, equivalent to approximately 28,000 T cell genomes, went into each replicate PCR. Ten immunoSEQ deep assay plates were used to sequence unsorted PBMC genomic DNA. Purified libraries were quantified with a Qubit 3.0 fluorometer, sized on a Bioanalyzer 2100, and re-quantified with the KAPA Library Quantification kit. Every immunoSEQ 96-well plate was sequenced on a separate single-read 150-cycle Illumina NextSeq 550 flow cell. On the authors' methods: Because the immunoSEQ output held only junctional sequences and lacked quality scores, the filtering could not match the filtering applied to full-length reads. Sequences were annotated with PyIR, a Python wrapper for IgBLAST v1.9, using IMGT germline references to assign V/J genes and CDR3. Any read was removed if the V/J assignment was weak (E-value above 1e-6), the CDR3 was missing, or the read contained stop codons, out-of-frame junctions, or ambiguous translated residues. A V3J clonotype was defined by an identical inferred V gene, J gene, and CDR3 amino acid sequence. To compute the percentage overlap between repertoires, the number of shared unique clonotypes was divided by the size of the smaller repertoire. Repertoire richness was assessed with RTK rarefaction, the Chao1 estimator, and Recon v2.1 estimates of unobserved clonotypes. Sourced from immuneACCESS, this table was stored by TCRdb with only in-frame sequences that have V and J called. A share of the clones is absent; for the studies checked, an unresolved V gene accounts for under half, and the remainder has no known explanation. That table furnishes V, J and clone size, whereas the DNA furnished D and trimming. The sample table holds approximately 510,000 clones, of which 60% to 85% were seen once. Roughly 13% of the sample lies in the top ten.

The rearrangement joined TRBV2 to TRBJ2-1, and 9 junction bases match TRBD2. This sequence was found in a woman aged 40 to 55 in good health. Some clones in this sample may be carry-over from other donors' samples. The sequenced sample was PBMCs. In nucleotides, the sequence is TGTGCCAGCAGTGAAGTCAGACTAGCGGTATACAATGAGCAGTTCTTC. It specifies CASSEVRLAVYNEQFF.